Listed here is a single T cell receptor beta chain. This clonotype was found a few times. Its antigen is currently not known. No per-base quality is available; no much larger clone lies one base away. The sample is drawn from a study of T cells in Graves' hyperthyroidism and ophthalmopathy (dated 2019 in TCRdb). Looking at the study overall: Peripheral blood samples were taken at the time of initial diagnosis, prior to any treatment. The paper describes TCR Vbeta CDR3 sequencing of 135 peripheral blood samples, made up of 43 ophthalmopathy patients, roughly 80 hyperthyroidism patients and 17 progressor patients. A discovery cohort of about a hundred patients, roughly 40 with Graves' ophthalmopathy and over 55 with stable Graves' hyperthyroidism, was used to find distinguishing TCR V-J signatures. After sampling, hyperthyroidism patients received methimazole starting at 30 mg daily, and ophthalmopathy patients received high-dose intravenous methylprednisolone. In addition, the study compared T-cell repertoires in thyroid tissue and in blood from six Graves' hyperthyroidism patients. Prospective prediction of ophthalmopathy was tested in an independent validation cohort consisting of 18 to 20 hyperthyroidism patients and about 17 patients who later progressed to ophthalmopathy. The 95 to 100 discovery patients were divided at random into training and test sets in a 7:3 ratio. On the study overall, not on this receptor specifically: No statistical method was used to fix the sample size in advance, and group allocation was not hidden from the investigators. During validation, the model predicted progression to ophthalmopathy a median of around 6 months ahead of onset, with almost 71% sensitivity and less than 85% specificity. A 13 V-J signature model separated ophthalmopathy from stable hyperthyroidism, with approximately 87% sensitivity and 81.08% specificity in cross-validation and 80%/75% in testing. Most expanded thyroid clonotypes (frequency above 0.001) were also found in blood, which suggests that blood repertoires may mirror thyroid immune responses.

Per the germline V gene, MGHRA is the CDR1 and YSYEKL is the CDR2. Trimming accounts for 4 bases at V and 1 base at J, while the number of junction bases matched to no gene is 4. The cysteine opens and the phenylalanine closes a CDR3 of 15 amino acids. Only the CDR3 DNA is retained, 45 bases long and in frame from the first base. A patient counted as having stable Graves' hyperthyroidism if no progression to ophthalmopathy occurred over 18 months of follow-up. Hyperthyroidism patients were aged 18 to 65 years and newly diagnosed, with disease duration of less than 2 months. Exclusion was applied to patients with uncontrolled infections, other autoimmune diseases, pregnancy or lactation. Diagnoses were based on clinical symptoms, serum thyroxine and TRAb, thyroid ultrasound and orbital computed tomography. PBMCs were separated from roughly 10 ml of fresh peripheral blood using Ficoll-Paque density gradient centrifugation. Total RNA was extracted with Trizol reagent, and quality was checked on an Agilent 2100 Bioanalyzer.

Amplification of TCR beta CDR3 regions was carried out from RNA transcripts. For the first round of RT-PCR on the TCR CDR3, the HTBI primer set was used together with the Qiagen OneStep RT-PCR kit. The libraries were constructed in a second round of multiplex PCR and then size-selected and purified. Libraries were sequenced paired-end with 100 bp reads on an Illumina HiSeq2000. As for the authors' bioinformatics: Raw data were processed with SOAPnuke, discarding reads with adapters, uncalled bases, mean Phred below 15, or no exact constant-primer or identifier match. COPE v1.2.5 was used to merge the high-quality paired reads, and each unique nucleotide sequence was defined as a clonotype. MiTCR v1.1 was used to align the clonotypes against IMGT TRBV, TRBD and TRBJ reference segments. Only V-J combinations with frequency above 0.0001, covering 99% to 99.2% of repertoires, were analysed. A TCS score was defined as the ratio between F50 (clonal expansion) and ExV (chaos), using BLOSUM62-based TCRdist between CDR3 peptides within each V-J. Welch's t-statistics and random forest reduced fewer than 600 V-J features to 13, which were used in a naive Bayes classifier (R e1071). The public reads were reprocessed in TCRdb via fastp at Q25 and MiXCR, keeping in-frame beta chains. Duplicate CDR3 protein sequences are folded into a single record with the most common DNA and genes. V and J calls and clone size were set by TCRdb, not the authors. Present in this sample are fewer than 550,000 distinct CDR3 sequences, 15% to 19% of which were seen just once. Of the sample, roughly 15% falls within the top ten clones.

This TCR came from a woman between 18 and 30 years old with Graves' hyperthyroidism. The chain is encoded by TRBV4-1 joined to TRBJ2-7; 10 nucleotides in the junction match TRBD1. The specimen sequenced was blood. The sequence in DNA is TGCGCCAGCAGCCGGGGGACAGGGGTTTCCTACGAGCAGTACTTC. This gives the protein CASSRGTGVSYEQYF.